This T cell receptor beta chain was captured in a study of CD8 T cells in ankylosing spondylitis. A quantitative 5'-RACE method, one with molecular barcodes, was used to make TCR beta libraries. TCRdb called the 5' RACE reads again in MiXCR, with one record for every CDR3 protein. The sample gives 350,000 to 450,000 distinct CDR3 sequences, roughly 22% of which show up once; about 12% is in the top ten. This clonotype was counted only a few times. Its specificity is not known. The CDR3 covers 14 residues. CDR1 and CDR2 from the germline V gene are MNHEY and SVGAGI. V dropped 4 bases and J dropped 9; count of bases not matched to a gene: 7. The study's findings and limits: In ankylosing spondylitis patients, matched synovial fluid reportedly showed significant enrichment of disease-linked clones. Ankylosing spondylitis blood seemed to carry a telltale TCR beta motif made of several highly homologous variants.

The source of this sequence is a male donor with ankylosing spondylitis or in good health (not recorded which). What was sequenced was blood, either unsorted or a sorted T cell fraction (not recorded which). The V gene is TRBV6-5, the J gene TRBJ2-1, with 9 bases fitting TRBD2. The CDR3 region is CASSSSGGSVEQFF. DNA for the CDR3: TGTGCCAGCAGTTCCAGCGGGGGGTCTGTTGAGCAGTTCTTC.